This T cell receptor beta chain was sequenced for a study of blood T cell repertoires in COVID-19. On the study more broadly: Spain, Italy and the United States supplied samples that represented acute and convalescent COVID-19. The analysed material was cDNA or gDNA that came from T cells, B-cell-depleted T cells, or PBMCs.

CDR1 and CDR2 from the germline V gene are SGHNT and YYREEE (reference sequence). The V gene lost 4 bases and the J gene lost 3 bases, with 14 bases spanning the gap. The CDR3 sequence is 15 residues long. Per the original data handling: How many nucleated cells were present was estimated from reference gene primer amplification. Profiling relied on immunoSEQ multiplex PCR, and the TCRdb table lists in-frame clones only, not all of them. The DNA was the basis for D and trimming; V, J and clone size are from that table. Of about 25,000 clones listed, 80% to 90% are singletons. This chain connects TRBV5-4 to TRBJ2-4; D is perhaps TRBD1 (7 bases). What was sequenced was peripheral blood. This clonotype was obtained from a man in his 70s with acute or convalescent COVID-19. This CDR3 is CASSPGGQSKNIQYF. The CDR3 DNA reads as TGTGCCAGCAGCCCCGGGGGACAGAGCAAAAACATTCAGTACTTC.